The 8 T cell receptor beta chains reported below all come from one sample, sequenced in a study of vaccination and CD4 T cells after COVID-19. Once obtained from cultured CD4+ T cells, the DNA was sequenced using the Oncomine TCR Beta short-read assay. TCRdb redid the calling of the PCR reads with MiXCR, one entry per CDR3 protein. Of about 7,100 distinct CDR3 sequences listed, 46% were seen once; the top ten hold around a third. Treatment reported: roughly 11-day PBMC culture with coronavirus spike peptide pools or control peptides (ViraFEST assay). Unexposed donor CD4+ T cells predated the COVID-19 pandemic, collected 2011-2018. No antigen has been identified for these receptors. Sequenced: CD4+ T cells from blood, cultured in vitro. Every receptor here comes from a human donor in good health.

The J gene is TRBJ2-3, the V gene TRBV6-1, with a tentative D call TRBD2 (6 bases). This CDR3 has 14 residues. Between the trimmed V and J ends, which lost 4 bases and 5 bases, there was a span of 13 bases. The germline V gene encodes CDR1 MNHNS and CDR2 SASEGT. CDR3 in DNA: TGTGCCAGCAGTGTTCGACTAGTACTAGATACGCAGTATTTT. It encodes CASSVRLVLDTQYF.

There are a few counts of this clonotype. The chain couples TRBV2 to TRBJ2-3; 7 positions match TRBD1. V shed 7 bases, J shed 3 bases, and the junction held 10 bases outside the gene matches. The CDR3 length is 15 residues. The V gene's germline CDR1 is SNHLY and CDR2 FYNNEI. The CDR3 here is CASKLEGAGTDTQYF. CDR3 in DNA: TGTGCCAGCAAATTAGAGGGGGCCGGAACAGATACGCAGTATTTT.

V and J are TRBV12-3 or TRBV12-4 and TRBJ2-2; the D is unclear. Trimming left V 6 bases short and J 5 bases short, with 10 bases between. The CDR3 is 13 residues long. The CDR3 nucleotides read TGTGCCAGCAGCTGGACCGAAACCGGGGAGCTGTTTTTT. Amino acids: CASSWTETGELFF.

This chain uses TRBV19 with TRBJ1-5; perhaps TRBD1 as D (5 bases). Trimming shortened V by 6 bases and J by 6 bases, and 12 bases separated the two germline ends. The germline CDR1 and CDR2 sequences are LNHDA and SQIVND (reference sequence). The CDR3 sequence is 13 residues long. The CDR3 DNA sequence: TGTGCCAGTAGGAGGGGCGAAGGTCAGCCCCAGCATTTT. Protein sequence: CASRRGEGQPQHF. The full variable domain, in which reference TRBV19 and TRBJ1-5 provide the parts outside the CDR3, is DGGITQSPKYLFRKEGQNVTLSCEQNLNHDAMYWYRQDPGQGLRLIYYSQIVNDFQKGDIAEGYSVSREKKESFPLTVTSAQKNPTAFYLCASRRGEGQPQHFGDGTRLSIL.

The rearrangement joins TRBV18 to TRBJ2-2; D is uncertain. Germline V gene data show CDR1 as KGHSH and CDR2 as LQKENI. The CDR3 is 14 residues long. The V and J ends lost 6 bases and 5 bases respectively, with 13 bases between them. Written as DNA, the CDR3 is TGTGCCAGCTCTCCTACAGTAGATACCGGGGAGCTGTTTTTT. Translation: CASSPTVDTGELFF. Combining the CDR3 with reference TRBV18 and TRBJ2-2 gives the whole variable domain NAGVMQNPRHLVRRRGQEARLRCSPMKGHSHVYWYRQLPEEGLKFMVYLQKENIIDESGMPKERFSAEFPKEGPSILRIQQVVRGDSAAYFCASSPTVDTGELFFGEGSRLTVL.

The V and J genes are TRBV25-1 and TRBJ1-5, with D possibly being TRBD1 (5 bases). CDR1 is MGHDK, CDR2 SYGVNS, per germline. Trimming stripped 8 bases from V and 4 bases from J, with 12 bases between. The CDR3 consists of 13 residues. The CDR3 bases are TGTGCCAGCCGCGGGGGGGGAAATCAGCCCCAGCATTTT. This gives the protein CASRGGGNQPQHF.

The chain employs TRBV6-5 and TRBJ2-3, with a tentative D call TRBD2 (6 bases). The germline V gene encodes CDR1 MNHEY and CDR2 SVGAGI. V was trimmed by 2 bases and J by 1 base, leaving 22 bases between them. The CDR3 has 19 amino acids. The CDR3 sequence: CASSYTVGGVGVGTDTQYF. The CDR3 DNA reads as TGTGCCAGCAGTTACACAGTCGGGGGTGTAGGGGTCGGCACAGATACGCAGTATTTT.

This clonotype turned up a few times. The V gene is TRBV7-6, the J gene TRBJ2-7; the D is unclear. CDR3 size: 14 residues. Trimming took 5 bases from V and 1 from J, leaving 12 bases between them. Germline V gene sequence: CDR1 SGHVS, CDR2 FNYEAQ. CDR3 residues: CASSRTTGSYEQYF. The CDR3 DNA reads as TGTGCCAGCAGCCGTACGACGGGTTCCTACGAGCAGTACTTC.